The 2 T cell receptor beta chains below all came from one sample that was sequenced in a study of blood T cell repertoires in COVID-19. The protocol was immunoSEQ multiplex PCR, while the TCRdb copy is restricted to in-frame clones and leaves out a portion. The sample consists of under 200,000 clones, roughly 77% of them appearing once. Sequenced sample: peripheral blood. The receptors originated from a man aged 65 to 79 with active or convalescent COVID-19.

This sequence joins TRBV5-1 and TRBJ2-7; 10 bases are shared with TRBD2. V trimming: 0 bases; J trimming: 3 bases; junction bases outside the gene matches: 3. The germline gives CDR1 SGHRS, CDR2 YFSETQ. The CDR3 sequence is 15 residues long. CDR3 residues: CASSLVLAGNYEQYF. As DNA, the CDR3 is TGCGCCAGCAGCTTGGTACTAGCGGGGAACTACGAGCAGTACTTC. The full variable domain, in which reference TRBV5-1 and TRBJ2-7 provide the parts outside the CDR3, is KAGVTQTPRYLIKTRGQQVTLSCSPISGHRSVSWYQQTPGQGLQFLFEYFSETQRNKGNFPGRFSGRQFSNSRSEMNVSTLELGDSALYLCASSLVLAGNYEQYFGPGTRLTVT.

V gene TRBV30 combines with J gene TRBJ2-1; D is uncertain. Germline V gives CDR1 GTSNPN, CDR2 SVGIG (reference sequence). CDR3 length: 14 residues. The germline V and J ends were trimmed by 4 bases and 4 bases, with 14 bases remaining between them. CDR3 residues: CAWMRPFPYNEQFF. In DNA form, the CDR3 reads TGTGCCTGGATGCGCCCTTTCCCGTACAATGAGCAGTTCTTC.